This TCR beta chain stems from a study of blood T cell repertoires in COVID-19. Clones were read by immunoSEQ multiplex PCR, and TCRdb kept only the in-frame ones, dropping some. The data show around 120,000 clones, approximately 87% seen once. V lost 3 bases and J lost 9; bases outside the gene matches: 15. This CDR3 has 17 residues. In germline, CDR1 is WSHSY, CDR2 SAAADI. Specimen: peripheral blood. The genes are TRBV10-2 and TRBJ2-1; TRBD2 matches 9 bases. This TCR came from a woman aged 70 to 79 with acute or convalescent COVID-19. In nucleotides, the CDR3 is TGCGCCAGCAGTGACCGGCTGTCGGCGGGGGGGCCGGTTGAGCAGTTCTTC. Its translation: CASSDRLSAGGPVEQFF.